This TCR beta chain was retrieved from a study of early T cells in non-severe SARS-CoV-2 infection. About the research overall: Bulk RNA isolated from unsorted whole blood underwent sequencing; chains were not paired. Study-level points and caveats: VDJdb matching skewed toward anti-spike CD8 responses, missing private and CD4 specificities.

In regard to this clonotype: Its cognate antigen is unknown.

The CDR3 is 13 amino acids. The germline V and J ends were trimmed by 4 bases and 7 bases, with 13 bases remaining between them. CDR1 WNHNN and CDR2 SYGVQD come from the germline V gene (reference sequence). Individual cDNA molecules carried attached unique molecular identifiers. TCRdb recomputed calls from the 5' RACE reads with MiXCR, one row per CDR3 protein. The sample includes tens of thousands of distinct CDR3 sequences, over 13% of them seen just once. The sequence derives from an adult who was a healthcare worker with PCR-confirmed SARS-CoV-2 infection or an uninfected control (not recorded which). The rearrangement uses TRBV10-1 and TRBJ2-5, with TRBD2 as a possible D gene (6 bases). The source material was whole blood, sampled at baseline. The chain's CDR3 is CASSATSSGTQYF. CDR3 DNA sequence: TGCGCCAGCAGTGCGACTAGTTCGGGGACCCAGTACTTC.